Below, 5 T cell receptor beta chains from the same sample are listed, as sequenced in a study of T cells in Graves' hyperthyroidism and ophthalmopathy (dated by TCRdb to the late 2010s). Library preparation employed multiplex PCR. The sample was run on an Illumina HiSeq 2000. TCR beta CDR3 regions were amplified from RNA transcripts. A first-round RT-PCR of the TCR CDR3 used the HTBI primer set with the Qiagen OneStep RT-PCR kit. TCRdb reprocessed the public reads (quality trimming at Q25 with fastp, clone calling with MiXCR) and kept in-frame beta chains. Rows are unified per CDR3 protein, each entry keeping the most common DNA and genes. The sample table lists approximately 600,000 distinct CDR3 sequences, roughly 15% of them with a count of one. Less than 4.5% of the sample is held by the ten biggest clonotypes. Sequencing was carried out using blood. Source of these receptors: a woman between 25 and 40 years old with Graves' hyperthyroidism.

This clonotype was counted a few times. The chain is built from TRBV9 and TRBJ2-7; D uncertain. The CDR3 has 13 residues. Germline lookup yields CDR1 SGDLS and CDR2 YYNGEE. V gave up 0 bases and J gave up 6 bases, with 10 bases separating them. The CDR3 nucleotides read TGTGCCAGCAGCGTAGAGAGCATTGGCGAGCAGTACTTC. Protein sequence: CASSVESIGEQYF.

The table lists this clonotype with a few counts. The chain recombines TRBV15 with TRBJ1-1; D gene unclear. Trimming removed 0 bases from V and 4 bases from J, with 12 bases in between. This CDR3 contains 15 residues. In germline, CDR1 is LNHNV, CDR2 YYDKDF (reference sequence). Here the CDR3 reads CATSRDGGWVTEAFF. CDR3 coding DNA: TGTGCCACCAGCAGAGATGGAGGGTGGGTCACTGAAGCTTTCTTT.

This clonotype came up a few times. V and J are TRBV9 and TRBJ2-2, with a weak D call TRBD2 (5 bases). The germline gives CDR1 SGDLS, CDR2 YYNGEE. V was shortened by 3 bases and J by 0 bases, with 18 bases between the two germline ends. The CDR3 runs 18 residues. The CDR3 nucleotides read TGTGCCAGCAGCGACCAGCACGAGGAGGATTCGAACACCGGGGAGCTGTTTTTT. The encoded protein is CASSDQHEEDSNTGELFF.

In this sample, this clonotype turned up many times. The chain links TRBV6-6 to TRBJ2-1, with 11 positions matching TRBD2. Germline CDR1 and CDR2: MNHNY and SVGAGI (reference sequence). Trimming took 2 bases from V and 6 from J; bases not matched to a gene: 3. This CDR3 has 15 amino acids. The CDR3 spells CASSYVAGGPNEQFF. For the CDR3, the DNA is TGTGCCAGCAGTTACGTAGCGGGAGGGCCCAATGAGCAGTTCTTC.

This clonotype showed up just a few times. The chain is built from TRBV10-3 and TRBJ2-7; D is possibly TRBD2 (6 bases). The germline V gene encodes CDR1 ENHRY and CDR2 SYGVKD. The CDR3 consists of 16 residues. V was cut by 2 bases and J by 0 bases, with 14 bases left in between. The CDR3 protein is CAISEGTLVSSYEQYF. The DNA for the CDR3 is TGTGCCATCAGTGAGGGGACTCTAGTAAGCTCCTACGAGCAGTACTTC.